This T cell receptor beta chain appears in the sequencing data of a study of cytomegalovirus exposure and HLA in healthy donors. General study points: TCR beta sequences numbering roughly 18,000 were associated with HLA alleles at 0.05 false discovery rate in a later analysis. According to the study, roughly 180 TCR beta chains were cytomegalovirus-associated.

PCR involved 60 Vbeta and 13 Jbeta primers. The table came from immunoSEQ multiplex PCR; TCRdb's copy has only in-frame clones and leaves some out. The repertoire holds 110,000 or so clones, with 77% as singletons. As for this clone: The target antigen is unknown.

The TCR was taken from a man in his forties or fifties in good health and CMV-seropositive. The sequencing input was PBMCs.

The CDR3 protein is CASSSRLTGELFF. The CDR3 nucleotides read TGTGCCAGCAGTTCCAGACTAACCGGGGAGCTGTTTTTT. This chain connects TRBV7-3 to TRBJ2-2; tentatively, D is TRBD2 (5 bases). CDR1 and CDR2 from the germline V gene are SGHTA and FQGTGA. The CDR3 covers 13 residues. Trimming removed 6 bases at V and 5 bases at J, with 10 bases between.